This record concerns one T cell receptor beta chain sequence. Clones were read by immunoSEQ multiplex PCR, and TCRdb kept only the in-frame ones, dropping some. The sample lists over 65,000 clones, roughly 94% occurring once. V shed 4 bases, J shed 0 bases, and the junction held 0 bases outside the gene matches. This CDR3 is built from 15 residues. Germline CDR1 and CDR2: SGDLS and YYNGEE. The data derive from a study of T cell changes during pregnancy in multiple sclerosis. The sequences come from peripheral blood, collected in the third trimester of pregnancy. The rearrangement uses TRBV9 and TRBJ2-2; 10 bases are shared with TRBD2. This receptor was obtained from a female donor with multiple sclerosis, enrolled in a pregnancy study. CDR3 residues: CASSTSGTNTGELFF. The CDR3 region has the DNA TGTGCCAGCAGCACTAGCGGGACGAACACCGGGGAGCTGTTTTTT.